This TCR beta chain comes out of a study of Graves' ophthalmopathy and Graves' hyperthyroidism. Across the study: Peripheral blood sampling preceded any treatment and occurred at initial diagnosis. Findings and caveats of the study: With a specificity of just under 75% and a sensitivity of 60% to 71%, the model predicted ophthalmopathy progression.

Moderately to severely active ophthalmopathy under 3 months, CAS at least 3, NOSPECS at least 4. The starting material, 10 ml of fresh peripheral blood, provided the PBMCs. Amplification of TCR beta CDR3 regions used RNA transcripts. HTBI primers were used in a first-round RT-PCR, which preceded a second-round multiplex PCR. A single record per CDR3 protein comes from TCRdb applying MiXCR to the multiplex PCR reads. The repertoire holds 450,000 or so distinct CDR3 sequences, about 15% seen once, with about a tenth in the top ten. This clonotype came up many times. What it recognizes is unknown. The germline V gene encodes CDR1 MDHEN and CDR2 SYDVKM. V lost 8 bases and J 1 base, leaving 9 bases between the germline ends. The CDR3 runs to 12 residues.

The source of this sequence is a woman aged 25 to 39 with Graves' ophthalmopathy. The J gene is TRBJ2-7, the V gene TRBV28, with unresolved D. Sequenced input: blood. The CDR3 coding sequence is TGTGCCAGCGGTTGGCGGTCCTACGAGCAGTACTTC. It encodes CASGWRSYEQYF.